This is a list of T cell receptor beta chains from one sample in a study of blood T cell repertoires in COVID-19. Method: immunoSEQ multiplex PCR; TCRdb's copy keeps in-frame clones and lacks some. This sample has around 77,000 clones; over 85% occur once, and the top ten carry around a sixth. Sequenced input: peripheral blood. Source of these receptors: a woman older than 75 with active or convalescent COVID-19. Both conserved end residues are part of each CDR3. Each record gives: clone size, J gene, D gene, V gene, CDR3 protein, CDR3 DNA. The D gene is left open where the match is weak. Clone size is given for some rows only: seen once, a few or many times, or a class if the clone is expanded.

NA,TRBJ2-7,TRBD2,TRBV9,CASSVNSGGAYEQYF,TGTGCCAGCAGCGTAAACAGCGGGGGGGCCTACGAGCAGTACTTC
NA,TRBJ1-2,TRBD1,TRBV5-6,CASSFVGTGPPPYGYTF,TGTGCCAGCAGCTTTGTGGGGACAGGGCCCCCTCCCTATGGCTACACCTTC
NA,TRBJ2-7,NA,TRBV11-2,CASSLVGVPPIEQYF,TGTGCCAGCAGCTTAGTAGGGGTACCCCCTATCGAGCAGTACTTC
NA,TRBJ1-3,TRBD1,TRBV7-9,CASSGTGTGGAGGNTIYF,TGTGCCAGCAGCGGGACCGGGACAGGGGGAGCGGGTGGAAACACCATATATTTT
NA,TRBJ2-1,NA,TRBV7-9,CASSLEKGSKQFF,TGTGCCAGCAGCTTAGAGAAGGGGTCCAAGCAGTTCTTC
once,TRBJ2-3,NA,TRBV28,CASSLAGPSTDTQYF,TGTGCCAGCAGTTTAGCGGGGCCTAGCACAGATACGCAGTATTTT
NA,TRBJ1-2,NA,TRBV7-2,CASSFVYSYYGYTF,TGTGCCAGCAGCTTCGTCTACAGTTACTATGGCTACACCTTC
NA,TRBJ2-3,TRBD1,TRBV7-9,CASSLRTGRVDTQYF,TGTGCCAGCAGCTTAAGGACAGGGCGGGTAGATACGCAGTATTTT
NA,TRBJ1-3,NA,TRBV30,CAWSVRGLSGNTIYF,TGTGCCTGGAGTGTAAGAGGGCTCTCTGGAAACACCATATATTTT
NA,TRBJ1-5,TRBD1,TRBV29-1,CSVAGTGGNQPQHF,TGCAGCGTCGCCGGGACAGGGGGCAATCAGCCCCAGCATTTT
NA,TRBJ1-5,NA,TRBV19,CASSSRDTNQPQHF,TGTGCCAGTAGTAGCCGGGACACCAATCAGCCCCAGCATTTT
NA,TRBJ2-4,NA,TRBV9,CASSNGLGKNIQYF,TGTGCCAGCAGTAACGGGTTAGGCAAAAACATTCAGTACTTC
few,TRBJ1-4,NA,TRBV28,CASSRPGGKLFF,TGTGCCAGCAGCCGCCCGGGAGGGAAACTGTTTTTT
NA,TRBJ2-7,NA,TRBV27,CASSPQSRVNEQYF,TGTGCCAGCAGTCCCCAAAGCAGGGTAAACGAGCAGTACTTC
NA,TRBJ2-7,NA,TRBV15,CATSPPRGNEQYF,TGTGCCACCAGCCCTCCGAGAGGGAACGAGCAGTACTTC
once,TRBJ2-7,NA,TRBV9,CASSPGTPEQYF,TGTGCCAGCTCCCCTGGGACTCCGGAGCAGTACTTC
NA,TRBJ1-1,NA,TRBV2,CASSHRYLDTEAFF,TGTGCCAGCAGTCACAGGTATCTCGACACTGAAGCTTTCTTT
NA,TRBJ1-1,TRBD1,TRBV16,CASSQSGTVNTEAFF,TGTGCCAGCAGCCAATCGGGGACAGTGAACACTGAAGCTTTCTTT
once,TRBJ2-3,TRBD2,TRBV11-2,CASSQPVAGGPVDTQYF,TGTGCCAGCAGCCAGCCGGTAGCGGGGGGGCCGGTAGATACGCAGTATTTT
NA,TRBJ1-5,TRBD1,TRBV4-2,CASSPGTGPNQPQHF,TGTGCCAGCAGCCCTGGGACAGGGCCCAATCAGCCCCAGCATTTT